A selection of T cell receptor beta chains follows, all from one sample in a study of T cell changes during pregnancy in multiple sclerosis. Profiling relied on immunoSEQ multiplex PCR, and the TCRdb table lists in-frame clones only, not all of them. The sample has about 59,000 clones, about 83% seen once. The sequenced sample consisted of peripheral blood from another person, used as feeder cells. The receptors derive from a human donor whose cells served as feeder cells for cultures in a pregnancy study. Each CDR3 is given with its conserved first and last residue. The D gene is left open where the match is weak. Only some rows state a clone size, as once, few, many or a class for expanded clones.

CDR3 length	J gene	D gene	clone size	V gene	CDR3 DNA	CDR3 protein
18	TRBJ2-1	TRBD2	.	TRBV7-3	TGTGCCAGCAGCTTAGCCGTAGCGGGAGTGGGTAGGTACAATGAGCAGTTCTTC	CASSLAVAGVGRYNEQFF
16	TRBJ2-5	.	.	TRBV19	TGTGCCAGTAGTATAGCCTCGACAGGCCCTAGGAAGACCCAGTACTTC	CASSIASTGPRKTQYF
19	TRBJ1-5	TRBD1	.	TRBV6-1	TGTGCCAGCAGTGAACTCGTAGGACAGGGGTTTTATAGCAATCAGCCCCAGCATTTT	CASSELVGQGFYSNQPQHF
16	TRBJ1-5	.	.	TRBV10-3	TGTGCCATCAGTTCACAGGGAATGGAGAGCAATCAGCCCCAGCATTTT	CAISSQGMESNQPQHF
12	TRBJ1-1	.	.	TRBV30	TGTGCCTGGACCAGGATGAACACTGAAGCTTTCTTT	CAWTRMNTEAFF
14	TRBJ1-4	TRBD1	.	TRBV4-1	TGCGCCAGCAGCCAATGGGGGACAGATGAAAAACTGTTTTTT	CASSQWGTDEKLFF
14	TRBJ2-7	.	.	TRBV5-4	TGTGCCAGCAGTCCCAGGAGCGCTACGACTGGGCAGTACTTC	CASSPRSATTGQYF
12	TRBJ2-2	.	.	TRBV29-1	TGCAGCGTTGAAGGTTCGTCCGGGGAGCTGTTTTTT	CSVEGSSGELFF
15	TRBJ2-5	TRBD2	.	TRBV27	TGTGCCAGCAGTGGCCGACTAGCCTTTGGAGAGACCCAGTACTTC	CASSGRLAFGETQYF
16	TRBJ2-1	.	.	TRBV19	TGTGCCAGTAGTAAGGGACCTTCGGGGGCCTACAATGAGCAGTTCTTC	CASSKGPSGAYNEQFF
15	TRBJ1-2	TRBD1	.	TRBV30	TGTGCCTGGGTGCAAGGACAGGGACTTAACTATGGCTACACCTTC	CAWVQGQGLNYGYTF
19	TRBJ2-2	TRBD2	.	TRBV9	TGTGCCAGCAGCCCTCGTGATCAGCGGGGGGCCCTCCGCACCGGGGAGCTGTTTTTT	CASSPRDQRGALRTGELFF
16	TRBJ2-3	TRBD2	.	TRBV6-1	TGTGCCAGCAGTGTGACTAGCCGCCCGGGTAGAGATACGCAGTATTTT	CASSVTSRPGRDTQYF
15	TRBJ2-1	TRBD1	few	TRBV5-6	TGTGCCAGCAGCTTGGGGGACAGGGGATACAATGAGCAGTTCTTC	CASSLGDRGYNEQFF
17	TRBJ2-1	.	.	TRBV14	TGTGCCAGCAGCCTAGACAGGCCTTGGAGCTCCTACAATGAGCAGTTCTTC	CASSLDRPWSSYNEQFF
13	TRBJ2-1	.	.	TRBV6-5	TGTGCCAGCAGGAGGGGGGAGGGCAATGAGCAGTTCTTC	CASRRGEGNEQFF
14	TRBJ1-2	TRBD1	.	TRBV11-2	TGTGCCAGCAGCTTAGGACAGGGGGGTTTTGGCTACACCTTC	CASSLGQGGFGYTF
16	TRBJ1-2	TRBD1	.	TRBV5-1	TGCGCCAGCAGCTTGTCGCCATCGGGACAGAATAATGGCTACACCTTC	CASSLSPSGQNNGYTF
13	TRBJ1-5	.	few	TRBV7-2	TGTGCCAGCAGCTTAGGGACAGACCAGCCCCAGCATTTT	CASSLGTDQPQHF
13	TRBJ2-5	.	.	TRBV5-1	TGCGCCAGCAGCTTGGTTGGGAAAGAGACCCAGTACTTC	CASSLVGKETQYF
16	TRBJ1-6	TRBD1	.	TRBV5-6	TGTGCCAGCAGTCTCGACAGGGTTACAAACTATTCACCCCTCCACTTT	CASSLDRVTNYSPLHF
13	TRBJ2-7	TRBD1	.	TRBV2	TGTGCCAGCAGGGGACAGGCCTCCTACGAGCAGTACTTC	CASRGQASYEQYF
15	TRBJ2-1	TRBD2	.	TRBV27	TGTGCCAGCAGTTTCTTAGCGGGGGGGTTCAATGAGCAGTTCTTC	CASSFLAGGFNEQFF
18	TRBJ2-3	TRBD1	.	TRBV15	TGTGCCACCAGCCTGAGGGGGCGGACAGGAGTTAGCACAGATACGCAGTATTTT	CATSLRGRTGVSTDTQYF
15	TRBJ1-5	.	.	TRBV6-5	TGTGCCAGCAGGCCAGGGACGGATAGCAATCAGCCCCAGCATTTT	CASRPGTDSNQPQHF
13	TRBJ1-5	.	few	TRBV7-9	TGTGCCAGCAGCTCCCAGCCTAATCAGCCCCAGCATTTT	CASSSQPNQPQHF
15	TRBJ1-5	.	.	TRBV28	TGTGCCAGCAGGGGCGCGGACAGTCAAAATCAGCCCCAGCATTTT	CASRGADSQNQPQHF
14	TRBJ2-2	TRBD2	.	TRBV19	TGTGCCAGTAGTATGGGACTAGCGACTGGGGAGCTGTTTTTT	CASSMGLATGELFF
12	TRBJ2-1	.	few	TRBV5-1	TGCGCCAGCAGCCCCGACACGAATGTTCAGTTCTTC	CASSPDTNVQFF
17	TRBJ1-5	.	.	TRBV5-6	TGTGCCAGCAGCGCGGCGGGTGGGCCCCGGAGCAATCAGCCCCAGCATTTT	CASSAAGGPRSNQPQHF
15	TRBJ2-5	TRBD2	.	TRBV6-1	TGTGCCAGCAGTGCTGGTAGCGGGAGAGGGGAGACCCAGTACTTC	CASSAGSGRGETQYF
16	TRBJ2-2	TRBD2	.	TRBV7-9	TGTGCCAGCAGCTTAGCTGCGGGGGGAGACACCGGGGAGCTGTTTTTT	CASSLAAGGDTGELFF
14	TRBJ2-7	.	.	TRBV27	TGTGCCAGCAGTTTCAGCCGGAGGATCTACGAGCAGTACTTC	CASSFSRRIYEQYF
14	TRBJ2-7	.	.	TRBV18	TGTGCCAGCTCCTTGACAGGACCTACCTACGAGCAGTACTTC	CASSLTGPTYEQYF
13	TRBJ2-7	.	.	TRBV11-2	TGTGCCAGCAGCTTAGGTCAAACCTACGAGCAGTACTTC	CASSLGQTYEQYF
17	TRBJ1-2	TRBD1	.	TRBV5-4	TGTGCCAGCAGCTCGCCCCGGAGGGACAGGGGTGGCTATGGCTACACCTTC	CASSSPRRDRGGYGYTF
13	TRBJ1-2	.	.	TRBV7-8	TGTGCCAGCAGCTTAGTATCCCTGAGCGGCTACACCTTC	CASSLVSLSGYTF
14	TRBJ1-1	.	.	TRBV19	TGTGCCAGTAGTCTACAGGGTCGGGCCACTGAAGCTTTCTTT	CASSLQGRATEAFF
14	TRBJ1-1	.	.	TRBV9	TGTGCCAGCAGCCCTGACAGCCTCGGGGCTGAAGCTTTCTTT	CASSPDSLGAEAFF
15	TRBJ2-1	TRBD1	once	TRBV7-9	TGTGCCAGCAGCCGTGGACAGGGGGCGTACAATGAGCAGTTCTTC	CASSRGQGAYNEQFF
15	TRBJ1-3	.	few	TRBV5-4	TGTGCCAGCAGCTACTCCAGCAGCTCTGGAAACACCATATATTTT	CASSYSSSSGNTIYF